Here is one TCR beta chain with its context. The antigen remains unidentified. This may be a read error: a much more frequent sequence differs by one nucleotide. This specimen belongs to a study of blood T cells in healthy people across ages. This CDR3 contains 13 residues. Points from the study as a whole: Underestimates were what the diversity estimates from one million T cells were considered to be.

For the second PCR, which ran for roughly 6 to 12 cycles, a sample-barcoded 5' primer and a J-beta primer mix were used. Every cDNA was tagged by a template-switch adaptor with 12 random nucleotides. TCRdb recomputed calls from the 5' RACE reads with MiXCR, one row per CDR3 protein. The data show fewer than 950,000 distinct CDR3 sequences, around 36% seen once. The sequence was obtained from a man younger than 35 in good health. Sequenced input: blood. V gene TRBV12-3 or TRBV12-4 combines with J gene TRBJ2-4; D may match TRBD1 or TRBD2 (6 bases each). The J call may be mistaken, given a closer DNA end match to TRBJ2-7. As DNA, the CDR3 is TGTACCAGCACCTGGGGGGACAACTACGAGCAGTACTTC. Its translation is CTSTWGDNYEQYF.